Listed below are T cell receptor beta chains from one sample, sequenced in a study of OX40 agonist ivuxolimab in advanced cancers. Repertoires were generated with immunoSEQ multiplex PCR, while TCRdb's copy carries only in-frame clones and drops some. This table holds 35,000 to 55,000 clones, around 80% found once. Specimen: CD4+ or CD8+ T cells sorted from blood, collected in a trial of the OX40 agonist ivuxolimab. The receptors stem from an adult with an advanced solid tumor such as melanoma, head and neck, liver or kidney cancer. Both conserved end residues are part of each CDR3. D genes are given only for firm matches. Size is stated for part of the rows, as once, few or many counts, or as a class when the clone is expanded.

v_call	j_call	clone_size	d_call	cdr3_aa	cdr3_nt
TRBV7-2	TRBJ2-7	NA	NA	CASSLGGREWDEQYF	TGTGCCAGCAGCTTAGGGGGTCGGGAGTGGGACGAGCAGTACTTC
TRBV28	TRBJ1-4	NA	NA	CASSLGLGTTNEKLFF	TGTGCCAGCAGTTTGGGACTAGGGACAACTAATGAAAAACTGTTTTTT
TRBV19	TRBJ2-7	NA	NA	CASSIRRGPSYEQYF	TGTGCCAGTAGTATACGGAGGGGGCCGTCCTACGAGCAGTACTTC
TRBV4-3	TRBJ2-2	NA	NA	CASSHEYTGELFF	TGCGCCAGCAGCCATGAGTACACCGGGGAGCTGTTTTTT
TRBV30	TRBJ2-3	NA	TRBD2	CAWSSGGTDTQYF	TGTGCCTGGAGTAGCGGGGGCACAGATACGCAGTATTTT
TRBV15	TRBJ2-5	NA	TRBD2	CATRPGLAGETQYF	TGTGCCACCAGACCGGGACTAGCAGGCGAGACCCAGTACTTC
TRBV4-1	TRBJ2-5	NA	TRBD2	CASSQGTSGIMGETQYF	TGCGCCAGCAGCCAAGGGACTAGCGGGATTATGGGGGAGACCCAGTACTTC
TRBV6-6	TRBJ1-5	NA	NA	CASSYGINQPQHF	TGTGCCAGCAGTTACGGTATCAATCAGCCCCAGCATTTT
TRBV7-9	TRBJ2-3	few	TRBD2	CASSLVSGSGADTQYF	TGTGCCAGCAGCTTAGTGAGCGGGAGTGGCGCAGATACGCAGTATTTT
TRBV5-1	TRBJ2-7	NA	TRBD2	CASSDSGSSYEQYF	TGCGCCAGCAGTGATAGCGGGAGTTCCTACGAGCAGTACTTC
TRBV7-2	TRBJ1-2	NA	TRBD1	CASSAGTGAPYGYTF	TGTGCCAGCAGCGCAGGGACAGGGGCCCCCTATGGCTACACCTTC
TRBV6-1	TRBJ2-1	NA	TRBD1	CASSPGQGINEQFF	TGTGCCAGCAGTCCGGGACAGGGGATCAATGAGCAGTTCTTC
TRBV9	TRBJ2-1	few	NA	CASSVGIRDNEQFF	TGTGCCAGCAGCGTAGGAATTAGAGACAATGAGCAGTTCTTC
TRBV19	TRBJ2-7	NA	TRBD2	CASSIGLAGSYEQYF	TGTGCCAGTAGTATTGGACTAGCGGGGTCCTACGAGCAGTACTTC
TRBV20-1	TRBJ1-1	NA	NA	CSAKETPKTFF	TGCAGTGCTAAAGAGACACCTAAGACTTTCTTT
TRBV14	TRBJ2-7	NA	NA	CASSAISGTKYEQYF	TGTGCCAGCAGCGCAATATCAGGGACAAAATACGAGCAGTACTTC
TRBV25-1	TRBJ2-6	NA	NA	CASSVRRTGANVLTF	TGTGCCAGCAGTGTACGTAGGACTGGGGCCAACGTCCTGACTTTC
TRBV5-1	TRBJ1-4	NA	NA	CASSLESNEKLFF	TGCGCCAGCAGCTTGGAAAGTAATGAAAAACTGTTTTTT
TRBV5-1	TRBJ1-2	few	NA	CASSLARVNYGYTF	TGCGCCAGCAGCTTGGCCAGGGTAAACTATGGCTACACCTTC
TRBV5-1	TRBJ2-7	NA	TRBD1	CASSPGTGGGEQYF	TGCGCCAGCAGCCCCGGGACAGGGGGCGGCGAGCAGTACTTC
TRBV6-5	TRBJ2-7	NA	NA	CASRRRDPYEQYF	TGTGCCAGCAGAAGAAGAGATCCCTACGAGCAGTACTTC
TRBV5-6	TRBJ1-2	NA	NA	CASSLSNYGYTF	TGTGCCAGCAGCTTGTCTAACTATGGCTACACCTTC
TRBV27	TRBJ1-2	NA	TRBD1	CASSLRTGERWDYGYTF	TGTGCCAGCAGTCTACGGACAGGGGAAAGGTGGGACTATGGCTACACCTTC
TRBV7-8	TRBJ1-5	NA	NA	CASSLVAQPQHF	TGTGCCAGCAGCTTAGTAGCTCAGCCCCAGCATTTT
TRBV4-2	TRBJ1-4	NA	TRBD1	CASSQEPGQVSNEKLFF	TGTGCCAGCAGCCAAGAACCGGGACAGGTATCTAATGAAAAACTGTTTTTT
TRBV4-1	TRBJ2-7	NA	NA	CASSPGRGISTYEQYF	TGCGCCAGCAGCCCAGGAAGGGGAATTTCTACATACGAGCAGTACTTC
TRBV7-9	TRBJ1-4	NA	TRBD1	CASSRDRNEKLFF	TGCGCCAGCAGCCGGGACAGGAATGAAAAACTGTTTTTT
TRBV10-3	TRBJ2-3	NA	NA	CATVGTGTSDTQYF	TGTGCCACCGTGGGGACGGGAACTTCAGATACGCAGTATTTT
TRBV14	TRBJ2-1	NA	NA	CASSQAPSGEQFF	TGTGCCAGCAGCCAAGCACCCTCCGGTGAGCAGTTCTTC
TRBV12-5	TRBJ2-7	few	NA	CASGLRYEQYF	TGTGCTAGTGGCCTGCGCTACGAGCAGTACTTC
TRBV28	TRBJ2-3	NA	TRBD2	CASSWTSGSTDTQYF	TGTGCCAGCAGCTGGACTAGCGGGAGCACAGATACGCAGTATTTT
TRBV2	TRBJ2-7	NA	NA	CASSEFGPSYEQYF	TGTGCCAGCAGTGAATTCGGCCCGTCCTACGAGCAGTACTTC
TRBV15	TRBJ2-3	NA	NA	CATSRDTADTQYF	TGTGCCACCAGCAGAGATACGGCAGATACGCAGTATTTT
TRBV4-1	TRBJ2-1	NA	TRBD1	CASSRDSYNEQFF	TGCGCCAGCAGCCGGGACAGCTACAATGAGCAGTTCTTC
TRBV5-1	TRBJ2-7	NA	NA	CASSLLQGSYEQYF	TGCGCCAGCAGCTTGTTACAGGGTTCCTACGAGCAGTACTTC
TRBV12-5	TRBJ2-5	once	TRBD1	CASGDDRVGETQYF	TGTGCTAGTGGTGACGACAGGGTGGGGGAGACCCAGTACTTC